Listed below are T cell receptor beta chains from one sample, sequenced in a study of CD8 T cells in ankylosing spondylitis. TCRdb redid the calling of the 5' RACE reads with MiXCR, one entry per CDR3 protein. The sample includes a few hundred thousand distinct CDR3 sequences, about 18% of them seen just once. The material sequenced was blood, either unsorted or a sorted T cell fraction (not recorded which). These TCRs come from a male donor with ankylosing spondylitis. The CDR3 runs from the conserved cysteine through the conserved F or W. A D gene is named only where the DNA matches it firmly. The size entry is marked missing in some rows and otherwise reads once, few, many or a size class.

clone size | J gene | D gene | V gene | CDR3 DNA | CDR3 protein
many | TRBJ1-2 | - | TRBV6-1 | TGTGCCAGCAGTGAAGCCCGGTATGGCTACACCTTC | CASSEARYGYTF
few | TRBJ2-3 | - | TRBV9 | TGTGCCAGCCGAGGCGGAAAAGCTAGCACAGATACGCAGTATTTT | CASRGGKASTDTQYF
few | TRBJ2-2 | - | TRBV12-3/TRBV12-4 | TGTGCCAGCAGTGAGGGACTTGTGTCCGGGGAGCTGTTTTTT | CASSEGLVSGELFF
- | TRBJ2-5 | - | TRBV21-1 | TGTGCCAGCAGCAAAGAGGTTGGGCAGACCCAGTACTTC | CASSKEVGQTQYF
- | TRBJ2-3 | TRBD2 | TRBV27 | TGTGCCAGCAGCCCCACTACTAGCGGGGGGACGAATTTTCCCACAGATACGCAGTATTTT | CASSPTTSGGTNFPTDTQYF
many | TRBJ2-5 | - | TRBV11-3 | TGTGCCAGCAGCTTAGATTGGATACAAGAGGCCCAGTACTTC | CASSLDWIQEAQYF
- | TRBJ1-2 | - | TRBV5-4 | TGTGCCAGCAGCTGGGGCCAAGCTAACTATGGCTACACCTTC | CASSWGQANYGYTF
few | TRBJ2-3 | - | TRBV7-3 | TGTGCCAGCAGCTCCTCAACCGGGAGTATTAATACGCAGTATTTT | CASSSSTGSINTQYF
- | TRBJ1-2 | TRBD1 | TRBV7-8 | TGTGCCAGCAGCTTACGGGACAGCGGAAACTATGGCTACACCTTC | CASSLRDSGNYGYTF
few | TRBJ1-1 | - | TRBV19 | TGTGCCAGTAGTATAGGGGGAACCGGGCCTGAAGCTTTCTTT | CASSIGGTGPEAFF
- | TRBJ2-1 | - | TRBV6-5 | TGTGCCAGCAGTTACTCTGGTGGCGGGGCCTACAATGAGCAGTTCTTC | CASSYSGGGAYNEQFF
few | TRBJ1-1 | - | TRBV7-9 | TGTGCCAGCAGCTCGGCGAGGGGGGGGTTGCTTGCTGAAGCTTTCTTT | CASSSARGGLLAEAFF
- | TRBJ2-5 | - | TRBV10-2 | TGCGCCACGGTGGGGGAGTGGGAGACCCAGTACTTC | CATVGEWETQYF
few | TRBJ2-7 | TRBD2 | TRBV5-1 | TGCGCCAGCAGCCCTACTAGCGGGAGAATTAACGAGCAGTACTTC | CASSPTSGRINEQYF
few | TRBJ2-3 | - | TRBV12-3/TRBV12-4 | TGTGCCAGCAGTTTATCGTCCGTAGATACGCAGTATTTT | CASSLSSVDTQYF
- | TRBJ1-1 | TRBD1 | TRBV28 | TGTGCCAGCAGTTTATTAGGGACAGGGGATAACACTGAAGCTTTCTTT | CASSLLGTGDNTEAFF
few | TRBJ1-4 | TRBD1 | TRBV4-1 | TGCGCCAGCAGCCAAGACGTCGACAGGGGATCTGAAAAACTGTTTTTT | CASSQDVDRGSEKLFF
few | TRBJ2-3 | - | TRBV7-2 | TGTGCCAGCAGCTTGCGGAGTCCTAGCACAGATACGCAGTATTTT | CASSLRSPSTDTQYF
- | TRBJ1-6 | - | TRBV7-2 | TGTGCCAGCAGCTTAATAGGGGGGGGCCCTAATTCACCCCTCCACTTT | CASSLIGGGPNSPLHF
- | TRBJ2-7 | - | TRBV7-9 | TGTGCCAGCAGCTTCGGGCCGCAATACGAGCAGTACTTC | CASSFGPQYEQYF
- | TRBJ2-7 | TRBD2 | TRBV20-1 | TGCAGTGCCCCTCTAGCGGGAGGATTACCCTACGAGCAGTACTTC | CSAPLAGGLPYEQYF
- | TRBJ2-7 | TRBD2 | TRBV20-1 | TGCAGTGCTAACACCGGGACTACCGAGCAGTACTTC | CSANTGTTEQYF
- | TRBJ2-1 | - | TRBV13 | TGTGCCAGCAGCTTATCAGGGACAACGGGGCAGTTCTTC | CASSLSGTTGQFF
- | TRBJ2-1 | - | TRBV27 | TGTGCCAGCAGGGAGACAGGCCCCAATGAGCAGTTCTTC | CASRETGPNEQFF
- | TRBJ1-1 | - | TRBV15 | TGTGCCACCACCAGAGACGGTGGTGGGAACACTGAAGCTTTCTTT | CATTRDGGGNTEAFF
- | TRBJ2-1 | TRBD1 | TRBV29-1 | TGCAGCGCATCCGGGACAGGGTACAATGAGCAGTTCTTC | CSASGTGYNEQFF
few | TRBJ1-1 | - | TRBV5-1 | TGCGCCAGCAGCTTGCCCGGTGGGGGCATGAACACTGAAGCTTTCTTT | CASSLPGGGMNTEAFF
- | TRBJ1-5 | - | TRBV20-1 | TGCAGTGCTAGAGATTTCGCAGAGAACAATCAGCCCCAGCATTTT | CSARDFAENNQPQHF
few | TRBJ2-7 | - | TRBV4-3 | TGCGCCAGCAGCCAAGACAGGGGAAATTTCTACGAGCAGTACTTC | CASSQDRGNFYEQYF
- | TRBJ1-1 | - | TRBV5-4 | TGTGCCAGCAGCTTATACAGGGACGAAGCTTTCTTT | CASSLYRDEAFF
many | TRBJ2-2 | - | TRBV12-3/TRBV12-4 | TGTGCCAGCCGGGCGGCCACCCCGAACACCGGGGAGCTGTTTTTT | CASRAATPNTGELFF
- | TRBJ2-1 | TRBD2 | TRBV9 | TGTGCCAGCACCCCCGAGGGACTAGCGGGGCTAAACAATGAGCAGTTCTTC | CASTPEGLAGLNNEQFF
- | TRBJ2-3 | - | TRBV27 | TGTGCCAGCAGTTTATTCCCCGATCCCTCCACAGATACGCAGTATTTT | CASSLFPDPSTDTQYF
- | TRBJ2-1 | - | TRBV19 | TGTGCCAGTAGTAAGAATCCAGGTTACAATGAGCAGTTCTTC | CASSKNPGYNEQFF
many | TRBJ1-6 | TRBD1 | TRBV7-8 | TGTGCCAGCAGCACCGCCGGGACAGATTATAATTCACCCCTCCACTTT | CASSTAGTDYNSPLHF
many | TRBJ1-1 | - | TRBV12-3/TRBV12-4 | TGTGCCAGCAGTACGCTTAGGACGCATCCCGTGAACACTGAAGCTTTCTTT | CASSTLRTHPVNTEAFF
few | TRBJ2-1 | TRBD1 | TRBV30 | TGTGCCTGGACCCCCTCCGGGACAGGGACGGGATACAATGAGCAGTTCTTC | CAWTPSGTGTGYNEQFF
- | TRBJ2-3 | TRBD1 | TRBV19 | TGTGCCAGTACCCACAAGGGGACAGGGAGCGATACGCAGTATTTT | CASTHKGTGSDTQYF
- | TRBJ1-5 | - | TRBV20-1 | TGCAGTGCTAGACAGTATAGCAATCAGCCCCAGCATTTT | CSARQYSNQPQHF
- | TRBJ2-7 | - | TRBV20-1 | TGCAGTGCTAACCCAGGGGCCTACGAGCAGTACTTC | CSANPGAYEQYF
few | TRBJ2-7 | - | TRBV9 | TGTGCCAGCAGCCCATGGGACCACTACGAGCAGTACTTC | CASSPWDHYEQYF
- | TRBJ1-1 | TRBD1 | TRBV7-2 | TGTGCCAGCAGCTCGGGACAGTTTTTTGGGACTTTCTTT | CASSSGQFFGTFF
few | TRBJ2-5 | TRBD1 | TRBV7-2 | TGTGCCAGCAGCTTAGGGGACAGGGGAATCCAAGAGACCCAGTACTTC | CASSLGDRGIQETQYF
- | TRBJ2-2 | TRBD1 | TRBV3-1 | TGTGCCAGCAGCCAAGGACTGAGGGATGACAGGGGGCTAATCGGGGAGCTGTTTTTT | CASSQGLRDDRGLIGELFF
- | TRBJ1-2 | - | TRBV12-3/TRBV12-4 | TGTGCCAGCAGTTTAGGGGTGGCCGGCTACACCTTC | CASSLGVAGYTF
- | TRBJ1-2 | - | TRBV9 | TGTGCCAGCAGCGTAGCTACTGCAGGCGGGTATGGCTACACCTTC | CASSVATAGGYGYTF
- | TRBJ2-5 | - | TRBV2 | TGTGCCAGCAGTGACCCTAAGACAGAATTCCAAGAGACCCAGTACTTC | CASSDPKTEFQETQYF
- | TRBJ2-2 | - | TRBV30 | TGTGCCTGGAGTGGGTACTCCGGGGAGCTGTTTTTT | CAWSGYSGELFF
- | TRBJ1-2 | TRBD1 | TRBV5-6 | TGTGCCAGCAGCTCCCCACACGCAAAGGACAGGGACGGCTACACCTTC | CASSSPHAKDRDGYTF